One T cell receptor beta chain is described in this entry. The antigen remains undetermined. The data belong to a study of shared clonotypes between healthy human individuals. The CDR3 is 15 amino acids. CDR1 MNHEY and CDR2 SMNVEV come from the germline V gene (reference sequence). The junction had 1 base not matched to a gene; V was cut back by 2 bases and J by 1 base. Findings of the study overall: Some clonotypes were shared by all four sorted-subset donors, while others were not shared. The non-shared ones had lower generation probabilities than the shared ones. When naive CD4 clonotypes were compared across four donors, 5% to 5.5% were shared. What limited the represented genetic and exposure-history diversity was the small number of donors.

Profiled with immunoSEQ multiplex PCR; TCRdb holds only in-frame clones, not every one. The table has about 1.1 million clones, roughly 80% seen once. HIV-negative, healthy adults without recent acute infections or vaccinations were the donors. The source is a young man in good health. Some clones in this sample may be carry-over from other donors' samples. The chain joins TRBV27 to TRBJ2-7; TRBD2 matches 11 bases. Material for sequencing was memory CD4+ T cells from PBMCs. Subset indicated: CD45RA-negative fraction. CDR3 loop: CASSLASGGSYEQYF. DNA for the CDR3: TGTGCCAGCAGTTTAGCTAGCGGGGGGTCCTACGAGCAGTACTTC.